This is a list of T cell receptor beta chains from one sample in a study of blood T cell repertoires in COVID-19. Repertoires were generated with immunoSEQ multiplex PCR, while TCRdb's copy carries only in-frame clones and drops some. The data contain over 250,000 clones, 80% to 90% of them singletons. Specimen: peripheral blood. All receptors come from a woman between 65 and 79 years old with COVID-19, enrolled during active disease. CDR3s include the opening cysteine and the closing phenylalanine or tryptophan. The D gene is left open where the match is weak. A row's size may be missing; if present it is once, few, many or a size class.

>TRBJ1-2|NA|NA|TRBV23-1
CASSLEEYGYTF
TGCGCCAGCAGTCTTGAAGAGTATGGCTACACCTTC
>TRBJ2-6|NA|NA|TRBV27
CASSPVSGANVLTF
TGTGCCAGCAGTCCGGTGTCTGGGGCCAACGTCCTGACTTTC
>TRBJ1-5|once|NA|TRBV27
CATGGQSNQPQHF
TGTGCCACCGGTGGACAGAGCAATCAGCCCCAGCATTTT
>TRBJ2-1|once|NA|TRBV3-1/TRBV3-2
CASSPLGADGQFF
TGTGCCAGCAGCCCCCTAGGTGCGGATGGGCAGTTCTTC
>TRBJ2-5|NA|TRBD1|TRBV5-4
CASSSKQGAGETQYF
TGTGCCAGCAGCTCTAAACAGGGGGCCGGGGAGACCCAGTACTTC
>TRBJ2-1|NA|NA|TRBV10-3
CAISDIYRDSYYNEQFF
TGTGCCATCAGTGACATATACCGGGACTCATACTACAATGAGCAGTTCTTC
>TRBJ1-1|few|NA|TRBV7-9
CASSGLGHATEAFF
TGTGCCAGCAGCGGCTTGGGACACGCCACTGAAGCTTTCTTT
>TRBJ2-5|NA|TRBD2|TRBV6-5
CASRATSGEETQYF
TGTGCCAGCAGGGCGACTAGCGGCGAAGAGACCCAGTACTTC
>TRBJ1-1|NA|TRBD1|TRBV19
CASRDRANTEAFF
TGTGCCAGTAGGGACAGGGCGAACACTGAAGCTTTCTTT
>TRBJ2-2|few|TRBD1|TRBV5-1
CASSKRTGNTGELFF
TGCGCCAGCAGCAAGAGGACAGGGAACACCGGGGAGCTGTTTTTT
>TRBJ1-6|NA|NA|TRBV30
CASSGISDNSPLHF
TGTGCCTCCAGCGGGATCAGCGATAATTCACCCCTCCACTTT
>TRBJ2-3|few|NA|TRBV27
CASRATGDTQYF
TGTGCCAGCAGGGCAACAGGAGATACGCAGTATTTT
>TRBJ2-3|NA|NA|TRBV6-5
CASNRIAVGDTQYF
TGTGCCAGCAATCGAATAGCGGTGGGAGATACGCAGTATTTT
>TRBJ2-5|NA|TRBD2|TRBV9
CASSRTTLAGGIETQYF
TGTGCCAGCAGTCGAACCACCTTAGCGGGAGGGATAGAGACCCAGTACTTC
>TRBJ1-5|NA|NA|TRBV10-3
CAISEPGSNQPQHF
TGTGCCATCAGTGAGCCGGGGAGCAATCAGCCCCAGCATTTT
>TRBJ2-1|NA|NA|TRBV28
CASSRQVEQFF
TGTGCCAGCAGCCGACAGGTGGAGCAGTTCTTC
>TRBJ2-7|NA|NA|TRBV5-5
CASSLGGLQYEQYF
TGTGCCAGCAGCTTGGGCGGGTTACAATACGAGCAGTACTTC
>TRBJ1-6|NA|NA|TRBV3-1/TRBV3-2
CASSQIPSSPLHF
TGTGCCAGCAGCCAAATCCCCAGTTCACCCCTCCACTTT
>TRBJ1-4|NA|TRBD1|TRBV6-5
CASSDSTGASEKLFF
TGTGCCAGCAGTGACTCGACAGGGGCAAGCGAAAAACTGTTTTTT
>TRBJ1-5|NA|TRBD1|TRBV5-1
CASSRGQNSNQPQHF
TGCGCCAGCAGCAGGGGACAGAATAGCAATCAGCCCCAGCATTTT
>TRBJ1-1|NA|TRBD1|TRBV18
CASSPRDSLNTEAFF
TGTGCCAGCTCACCCCGGGACAGCTTGAACACTGAAGCTTTCTTT
>TRBJ1-2|once|NA|TRBV12-3/TRBV12-4
CASARTVYGYTF
TGTGCCAGCGCACGGACAGTCTATGGCTACACCTTC
>TRBJ2-7|NA|NA|TRBV28
CASWDTLSYEQYF
TGTGCCAGTTGGGACACCCTTTCCTACGAGCAGTACTTC
>TRBJ1-4|NA|TRBD1|TRBV11-2
CASSRRTGGTTNEKLFF
TGTGCCAGCAGCCGCCGGACAGGGGGCACGACTAATGAAAAACTGTTTTTT
>TRBJ1-1|NA|NA|TRBV29-1
CSATLREGTEAFF
TGCAGCGCGACCCTTCGGGAAGGCACTGAAGCTTTCTTT
>TRBJ2-1|NA|TRBD2|TRBV6-4
CASSSSGRRGEQFF
TGTGCCAGCAGTTCTAGCGGGAGGCGGGGTGAGCAGTTCTTC
>TRBJ2-1|NA|NA|TRBV7-6
CASSKAAANEQFF
TGTGCCAGCAGCAAAGCAGCGGCCAATGAGCAGTTCTTC
>TRBJ2-2|NA|TRBD2|TRBV7-8
CASSLAGGGTGELFF
TGTGCCAGCAGCTTGGCGGGAGGCGGGACTGGGGAGCTGTTTTTT
>TRBJ2-1|NA|TRBD2|TRBV5-1
CASSQISGSLHNEQFF
TGCGCCAGCAGCCAGATAAGCGGGAGTCTCCACAATGAGCAGTTCTTC
>TRBJ1-1|NA|NA|TRBV9
CASRSEVTEAFF
TGTGCCAGCAGGTCAGAGGTAACTGAAGCTTTCTTT
>TRBJ1-4|NA|NA|TRBV7-2
CASSLVWTANEKLFF
TGTGCCAGCAGCTTGGTCTGGACAGCTAATGAAAAACTGTTTTTT
>TRBJ2-3|few|TRBD1|TRBV3-1/TRBV3-2
CASRGTGSSTDTQYF
TGTGCCAGCAGGGGGACAGGTTCTAGCACAGATACGCAGTATTTT
>TRBJ2-1|NA|NA|TRBV27
CASSLNNGGRQFF
TGTGCCAGCAGTCTAAATAACGGGGGTCGGCAGTTCTTC
>TRBJ2-1|NA|TRBD2|TRBV2
CASSGFSGRRGNEQFF
TGTGCCAGCAGTGGATTTAGCGGGAGAAGGGGAAATGAGCAGTTCTTC
>TRBJ2-2|NA|NA|TRBV14
CASSRNRIMNTGELFF
TGTGCCAGCAGCCGGAACAGGATAATGAACACCGGGGAGCTGTTTTTT
>TRBJ1-4|NA|TRBD1|TRBV7-8
CASSLGLGDRWNEKLFF
TGTGCCAGCAGCTTAGGTCTCGGGGACAGGTGGAATGAAAAACTGTTTTTT
>TRBJ1-2|NA|NA|TRBV28
CASSLYPPRTAVDYGYTF
TGTGCCAGCAGTTTATATCCTCCGAGGACAGCGGTAGATTATGGCTACACCTTC
>TRBJ2-7|NA|TRBD1|TRBV30
CAWSVTQGVYEQYF
TGTGCCTGGAGTGTAACACAGGGGGTCTACGAGCAGTACTTC
>TRBJ2-1|NA|TRBD2|TRBV19
CASSIPSGSQNEQFF
TGTGCCAGTAGTATCCCCAGCGGGAGTCAAAATGAGCAGTTCTTC
>TRBJ1-1|once|NA|TRBV19
CASRTSQGRNTEAFF
TGTGCCAGTAGGACTTCCCAGGGGAGGAACACTGAAGCTTTCTTT
>TRBJ1-4|NA|NA|TRBV28
CASSFGGGPTNEKLFF
TGTGCCAGCAGTTTCGGTGGGGGCCCAACTAATGAAAAACTGTTTTTT
>TRBJ2-7|NA|NA|TRBV24-1
CATSDGAGVGYEQYF
TGTGCCACCAGTGATGGTGCCGGGGTCGGCTACGAGCAGTACTTC
>TRBJ2-3|NA|TRBD2|TRBV4-2
CASSHRTSGFLTDTQYF
TGTGCCAGCAGCCATCGGACTAGCGGGTTTCTCACAGATACGCAGTATTTT
>TRBJ2-3|NA|NA|TRBV5-1
CASSLVEGDTQYF
TGCGCCAGCAGCTTGGTAGAGGGAGATACGCAGTATTTT
>TRBJ2-1|NA|NA|TRBV19
CASTPTGSSYNEQFF
TGTGCCAGTACCCCCACGGGTAGCTCCTACAATGAGCAGTTCTTC